This T cell receptor beta chain was sequenced during a study of T cell responses to AZD1222 COVID-19 vaccine. This clone has only a few counts. Assay used: immunoSEQ multiplex PCR; TCRdb lists only in-frame clones, some missing. The sample shows around 70,000 clones, about nine tenths of them seen only once. The CDR3 runs 13 residues. V shed 4 bases and J 10 bases; nucleotides not matched to a gene: 7. Looked up from germline, CDR1 is SGHDN and CDR2 is FVKESK. This TCR derives from an adult in good health. This chain uses TRBV14 with TRBJ2-1, with 7 bases fitting TRBD2. The source material was peripheral blood, sampled on day 0 of AZD1222 vaccination. The chain's CDR3 is CASSPQLAREQFF. The CDR3 DNA follows: TGTGCCAGCAGCCCCCAACTAGCGCGGGAGCAGTTCTTC.